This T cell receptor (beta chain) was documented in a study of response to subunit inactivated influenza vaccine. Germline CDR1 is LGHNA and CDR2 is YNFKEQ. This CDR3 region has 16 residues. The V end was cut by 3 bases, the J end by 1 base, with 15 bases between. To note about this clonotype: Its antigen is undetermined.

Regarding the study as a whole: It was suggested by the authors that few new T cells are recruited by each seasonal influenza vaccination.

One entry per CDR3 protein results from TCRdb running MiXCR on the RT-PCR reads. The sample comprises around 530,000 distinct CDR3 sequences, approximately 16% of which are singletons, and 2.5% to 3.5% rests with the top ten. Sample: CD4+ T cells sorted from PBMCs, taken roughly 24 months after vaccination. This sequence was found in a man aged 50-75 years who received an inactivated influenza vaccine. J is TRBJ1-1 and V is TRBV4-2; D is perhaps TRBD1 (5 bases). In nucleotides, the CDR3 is TGTGCCAGCAGCCACATAGCCCTGGGGGGGAACACTGAAGCTTTCTTT. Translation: CASSHIALGGNTEAFF.